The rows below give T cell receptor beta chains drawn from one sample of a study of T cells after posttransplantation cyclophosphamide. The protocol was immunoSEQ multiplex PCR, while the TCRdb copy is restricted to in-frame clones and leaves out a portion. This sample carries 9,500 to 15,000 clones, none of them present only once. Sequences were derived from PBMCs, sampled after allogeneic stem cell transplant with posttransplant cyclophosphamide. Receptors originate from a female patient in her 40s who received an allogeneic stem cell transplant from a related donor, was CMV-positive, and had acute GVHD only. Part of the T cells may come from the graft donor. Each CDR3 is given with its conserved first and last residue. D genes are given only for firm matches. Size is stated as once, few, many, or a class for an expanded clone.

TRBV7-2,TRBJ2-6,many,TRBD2,TGTGCCAGCAGCTTAGCCCGGCTAGCGGGAGCACTCTCTGGGGCCAACGTCCTGACTTTC,CASSLARLAGALSGANVLTF
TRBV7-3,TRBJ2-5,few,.,TGTGCCAGCAGCGCGGTGGGGGGGGCCGGATTGGAGACCCAGTACTTC,CASSAVGGAGLETQYF
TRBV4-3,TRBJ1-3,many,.,TGCGCCAGCAGCCAGGACAGACTCTCTGGAAACACCATATATTTT,CASSQDRLSGNTIYF
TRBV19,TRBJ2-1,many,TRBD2,TGTGCCAGTAGTATAGGGGGGACTAGCTTCAACAATGAGCAGTTCTTC,CASSIGGTSFNNEQFF
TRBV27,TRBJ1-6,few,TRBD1,TGTGCCAGCAGTTTAGGACAGGGGTTAGAATCACCCCTCCACTTT,CASSLGQGLESPLHF
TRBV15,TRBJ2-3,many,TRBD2,TGTGCCACCAGCAGAGGGACTAGCGGATCCACAGATACGCAGTATTTT,CATSRGTSGSTDTQYF
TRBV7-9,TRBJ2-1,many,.,TGTGCCAGCAGCGCCCACACCTACAATGAGCAGTTCTTC,CASSAHTYNEQFF
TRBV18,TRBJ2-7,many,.,TGTGCCAGCTCAAAAACAGGGTTAGTATCAGACGAGCAGTACTTC,CASSKTGLVSDEQYF
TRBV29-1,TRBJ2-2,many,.,TGCAGCGTTCGGGACATCGGGACCGCCGCCGGGGAGCTGTTTTTT,CSVRDIGTAAGELFF
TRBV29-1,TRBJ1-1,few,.,TGCAGCGTTGGAGGTCTTAGGGGTCTGAACACTGAAGCTTTCTTT,CSVGGLRGLNTEAFF
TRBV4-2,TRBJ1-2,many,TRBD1,TGTGCCAGCAGCAAACAGGGGGCTGGTGGCTACACCTTC,CASSKQGAGGYTF
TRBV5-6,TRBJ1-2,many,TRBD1,TGTGCCAGCAGCTTCTACCGGGACAGGGCTTTCTATGGCTACACCTTC,CASSFYRDRAFYGYTF
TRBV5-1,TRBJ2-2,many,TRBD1,TGCGCCAGCAGCTTGGTCCAGGGGGCGGCCGGGGAGCTGTTTTTT,CASSLVQGAAGELFF
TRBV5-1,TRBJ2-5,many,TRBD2,TGCGCCAGCAGCTTGGCGGGGCTAGCGGGAGGTTCTGAGACCCAGTACTTC,CASSLAGLAGGSETQYF
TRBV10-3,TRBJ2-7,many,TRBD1,TGTGCCATCAGTGACCACGGACAGGGGGCTGCCTACGAGCAGTACTTC,CAISDHGQGAAYEQYF
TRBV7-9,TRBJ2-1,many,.,TGTGCCAGCAGCCAGGGCCAGGGTGGCTCCTACAATGAGCAGTTCTTC,CASSQGQGGSYNEQFF
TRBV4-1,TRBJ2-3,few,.,TGCGCCAGCAGCCAAGAGGGCCGTTCCACAGATACGCAGTATTTT,CASSQEGRSTDTQYF
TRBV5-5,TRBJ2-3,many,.,TGTGCCAGCAGCCCGGAGGCAGGAGATACGCAGTATTTT,CASSPEAGDTQYF
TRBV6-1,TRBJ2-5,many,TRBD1,TGTGCCAGCAGTGACCCCCGGACGACAGGGCCGGGTGGGACCCAGTACTTC,CASSDPRTTGPGGTQYF
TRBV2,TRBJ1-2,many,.,TGTGCCAGCAGCCGGGACAAGCTCTATGGCTACACCTTC,CASSRDKLYGYTF
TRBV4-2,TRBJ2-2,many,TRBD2,TGTGCCAGCAGCCAAGAGACGGGCGGGAGACGCACCGGGGAGCTGTTTTTT,CASSQETGGRRTGELFF
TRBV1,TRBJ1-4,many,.,TGCACCAGCAGCCAAGAAATTACACAGAATGAAAAACTGTTTTTT,CTSSQEITQNEKLFF
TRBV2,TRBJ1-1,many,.,TGTGCCAGCAGTGATATGGTAAGCGGATTAGAGAACACTGAAGCTTTCTTT,CASSDMVSGLENTEAFF